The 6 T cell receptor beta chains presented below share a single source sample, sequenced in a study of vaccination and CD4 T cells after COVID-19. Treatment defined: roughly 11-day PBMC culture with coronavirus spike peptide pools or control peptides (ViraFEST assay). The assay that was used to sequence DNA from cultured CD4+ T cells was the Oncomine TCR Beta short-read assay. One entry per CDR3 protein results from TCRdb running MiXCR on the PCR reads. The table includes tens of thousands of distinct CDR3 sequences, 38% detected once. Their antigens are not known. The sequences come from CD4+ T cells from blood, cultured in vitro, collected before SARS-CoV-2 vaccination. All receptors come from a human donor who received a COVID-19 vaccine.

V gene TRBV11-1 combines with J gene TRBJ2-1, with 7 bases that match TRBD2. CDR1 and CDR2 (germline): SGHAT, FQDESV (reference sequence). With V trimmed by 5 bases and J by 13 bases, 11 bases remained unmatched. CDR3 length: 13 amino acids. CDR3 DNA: TGTGCCAGCAGCGCCTCACTAGCGTCGGGTCAGTTCTTC. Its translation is CASSASLASGQFF.

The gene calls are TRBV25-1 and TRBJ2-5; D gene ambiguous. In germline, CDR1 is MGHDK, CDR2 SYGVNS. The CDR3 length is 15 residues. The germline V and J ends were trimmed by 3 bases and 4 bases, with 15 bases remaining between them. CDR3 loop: CASSDMASLAETQYF. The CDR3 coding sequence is TGTGCCAGCAGTGATATGGCCAGTCTGGCAGAGACCCAGTACTTC.

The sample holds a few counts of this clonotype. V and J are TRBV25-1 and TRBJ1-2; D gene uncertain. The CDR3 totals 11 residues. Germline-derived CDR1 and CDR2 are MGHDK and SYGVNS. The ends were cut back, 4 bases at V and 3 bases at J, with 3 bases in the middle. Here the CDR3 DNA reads TGTGCCAGCAGTGCGGACTATGGCTACACCTTC. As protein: CASSADYGYTF.

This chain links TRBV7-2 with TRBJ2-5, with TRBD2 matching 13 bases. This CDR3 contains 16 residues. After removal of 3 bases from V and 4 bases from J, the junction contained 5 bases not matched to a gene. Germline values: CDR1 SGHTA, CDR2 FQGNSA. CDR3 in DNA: TGTGCCAGCAGCTTCCCGACTAGCGGGGGGAGAGAGACCCAGTACTTC. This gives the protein CASSFPTSGGRETQYF.

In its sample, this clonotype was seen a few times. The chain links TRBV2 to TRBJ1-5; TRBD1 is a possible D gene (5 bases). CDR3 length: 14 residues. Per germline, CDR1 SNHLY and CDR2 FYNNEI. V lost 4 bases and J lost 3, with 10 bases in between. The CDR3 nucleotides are TGTGCCAGCAGTGCGGGGCGGGTCAATCAGCCCCAGCATTTT. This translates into CASSAGRVNQPQHF. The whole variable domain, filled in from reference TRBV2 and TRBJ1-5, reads EPEVTQTPSHQVTQMGQEVILRCVPISNHLYFYWYRQILGQKVEFLVSFYNNEISEKSEIFDDQFSVERPDGSNFTLKIRSTKLEDSAMYFCASSAGRVNQPQHFGDGTRLSIL.

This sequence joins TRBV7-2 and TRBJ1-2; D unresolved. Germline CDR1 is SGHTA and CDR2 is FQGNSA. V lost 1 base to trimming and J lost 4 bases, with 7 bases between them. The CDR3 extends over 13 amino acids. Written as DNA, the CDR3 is TGTGCCAGCAGCTTAGGACGGTCCTATGGCTACACCTTC. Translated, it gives CASSLGRSYGYTF.